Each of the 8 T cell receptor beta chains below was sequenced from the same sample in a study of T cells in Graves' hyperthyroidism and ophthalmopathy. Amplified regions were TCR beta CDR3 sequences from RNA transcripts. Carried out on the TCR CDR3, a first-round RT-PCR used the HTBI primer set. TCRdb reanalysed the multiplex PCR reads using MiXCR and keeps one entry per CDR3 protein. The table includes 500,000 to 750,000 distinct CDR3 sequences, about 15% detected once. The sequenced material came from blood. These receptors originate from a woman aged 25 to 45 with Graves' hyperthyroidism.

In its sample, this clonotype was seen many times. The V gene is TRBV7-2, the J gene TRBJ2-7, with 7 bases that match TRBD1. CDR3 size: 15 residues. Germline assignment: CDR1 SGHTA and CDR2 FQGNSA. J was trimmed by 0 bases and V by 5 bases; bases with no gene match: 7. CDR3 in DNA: TGTGCCAGCAGCAGGGACAGTCATTTCTCCTACGAGCAGTACTTC. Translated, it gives CASSRDSHFSYEQYF.

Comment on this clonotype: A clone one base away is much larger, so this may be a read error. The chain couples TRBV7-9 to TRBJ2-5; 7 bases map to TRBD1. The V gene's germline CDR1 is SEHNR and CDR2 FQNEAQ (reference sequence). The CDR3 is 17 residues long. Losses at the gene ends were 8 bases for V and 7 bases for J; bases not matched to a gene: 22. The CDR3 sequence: CASGESRDSLGWGTQYF. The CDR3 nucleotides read TGTGCCAGCGGCGAATCCCGGGACAGCCTGGGTTGGGGGACCCAGTACTTC.

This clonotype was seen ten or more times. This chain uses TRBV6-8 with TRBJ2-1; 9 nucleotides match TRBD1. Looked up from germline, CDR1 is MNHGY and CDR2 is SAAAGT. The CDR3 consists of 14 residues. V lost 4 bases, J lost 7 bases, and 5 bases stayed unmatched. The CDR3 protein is CASSFYRGRNEQFF. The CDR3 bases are TGTGCCAGCAGTTTCTACAGGGGGCGGAATGAGCAGTTCTTC.

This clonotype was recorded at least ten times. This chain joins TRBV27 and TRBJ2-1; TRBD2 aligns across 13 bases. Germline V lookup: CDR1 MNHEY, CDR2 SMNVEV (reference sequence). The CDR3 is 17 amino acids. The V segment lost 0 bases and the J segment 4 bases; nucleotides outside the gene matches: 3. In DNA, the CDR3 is TGTGCCAGCAGTTTATCAAGGACTAGCGGGAGTTACAATGAGCAGTTCTTC. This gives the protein CASSLSRTSGSYNEQFF.

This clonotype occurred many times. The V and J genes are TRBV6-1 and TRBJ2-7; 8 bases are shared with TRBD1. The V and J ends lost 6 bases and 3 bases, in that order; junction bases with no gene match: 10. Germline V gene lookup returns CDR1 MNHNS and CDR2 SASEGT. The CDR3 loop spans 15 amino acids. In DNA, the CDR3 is TGTGCCAGCAGGACCCAGGGGGCGGACGACTACGAGCAGTACTTC. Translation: CASRTQGADDYEQYF.

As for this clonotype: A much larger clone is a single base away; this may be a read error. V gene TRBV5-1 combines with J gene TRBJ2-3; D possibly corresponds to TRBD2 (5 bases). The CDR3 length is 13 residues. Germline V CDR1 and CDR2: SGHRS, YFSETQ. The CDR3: CAGSEGQSRTQYF. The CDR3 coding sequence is TGCGCCGGCAGCGAGGGCCAGAGTCGGACGCAGTATTTT.

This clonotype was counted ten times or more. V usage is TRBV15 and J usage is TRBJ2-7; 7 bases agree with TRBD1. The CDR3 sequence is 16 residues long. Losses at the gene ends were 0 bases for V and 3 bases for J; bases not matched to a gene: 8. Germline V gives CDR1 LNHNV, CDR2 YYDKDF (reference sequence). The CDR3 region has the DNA TGTGCCACCAGCAGAGATTTGCGGGCAGGGGGCTACGAGCAGTACTTC. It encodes CATSRDLRAGGYEQYF. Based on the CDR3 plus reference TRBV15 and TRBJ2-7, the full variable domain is DAMVIQNPRYQVTQFGKPVTLSCSQTLNHNVMYWYQQKSSQAPKLLFHYYDKDFNNEADTPDNFQSRRPNTSFCFLDIRSPGLGDTAMYLCATSRDLRAGGYEQYFGPGTRLTVT.

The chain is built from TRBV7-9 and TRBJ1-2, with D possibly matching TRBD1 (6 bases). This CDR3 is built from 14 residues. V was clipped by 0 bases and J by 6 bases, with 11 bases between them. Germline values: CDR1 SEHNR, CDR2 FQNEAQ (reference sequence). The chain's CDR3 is CASSLARTEDGYTF. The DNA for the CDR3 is TGTGCCAGCAGCTTAGCCAGGACAGAGGATGGCTACACCTTC.